This is a list of T cell receptor beta chains from one sample in a study of T cells after yellow fever vaccination. TCRdb itself ran the 5' RACE reads through MiXCR, one entry per CDR3 protein. The sample includes a few hundred thousand distinct CDR3 sequences, approximately 9% of them seen just once. The source material was PBMCs, sampled on the day of the first yellow fever vaccination. The receptors were sampled from a young man who received the YFV17D yellow fever vaccine. Both conserved end residues are trimmed from each CDR3. Each record gives: J gene, V gene, CDR3 protein.

>TRBJ2-3|TRBV27
ASTRGGRTDTRY
>TRBJ2-3|TRBV2
ASSAGQGATDTQY
>TRBJ2-3|TRBV6-6
ASSSKVDTQY
>TRBJ1-1|TRBV20-1
SAAPGGRNTEAF
>TRBJ1-1|TRBV29-1
SVEDPGNTEAF
>TRBJ2-7|TRBV7-6
ASSPTGQSSSYEQY
>TRBJ2-2|TRBV6-2/TRBV6-3
ASSYAEGSTGELF
>TRBJ2-3|TRBV7-9
ASSFEGFTQY
>TRBJ2-3|TRBV20-1
SASQGTDTQY
>TRBJ1-4|TRBV20-1
SAARGEKLF
>TRBJ2-7|TRBV12-3/TRBV12-4
ASSLRQGRDEQY
>TRBJ2-2|TRBV7-2
ASRVPGLVAGELF
>TRBJ2-3|TRBV10-2
ASSTSTSTDTQY
>TRBJ2-2|TRBV11-2
ASSLIQGLNTGELF
>TRBJ2-3|TRBV28
ASSHQRRQGRTDTQY
>TRBJ2-1|TRBV14
ASSQDLLRPYNEQF
>TRBJ2-3|TRBV20-1
SAADRGDTDTQY
>TRBJ2-5|TRBV7-9
ASSAGLRSEETQY
>TRBJ2-1|TRBV5-4
ASSTPTSGEDNEQF
>TRBJ2-2|TRBV12-3/TRBV12-4
ASSLRGTGELF
>TRBJ2-2|TRBV5-5
ASRPQGARGELF
>TRBJ1-1|TRBV6-5
ASSRPSTNTEAF
>TRBJ2-3|TRBV5-1
ASSWGGRSTDTQY
>TRBJ1-6|TRBV10-3
AISENATPGNSPLH
>TRBJ2-3|TRBV3-1
ASSQERTSERDTQY
>TRBJ2-7|TRBV25-1
ASSDPGTGGYEQY
>TRBJ1-5|TRBV12-3/TRBV12-4
ASSFGGQGSGQPQH